One T cell receptor (beta chain) is described in this entry. This clone was observed many times. What this receptor recognizes is not known. Per-base qualities were not stored, and no clone one base away is much larger. This entry comes from a study of metastatic and nonmetastatic thyroid tumors (dated by TCRdb to 2018 to 2021). Describing the broader study: Repertoires from peripheral blood and from tumor or nodule tissue samples of malignant and benign thyroid patients were compared.

Overall results and qualifications from the work: In both blood and tumor samples, TCR beta diversity was reported to be significantly higher in malignant tumors than in benign nodules.

CDR3 length: 15 amino acids, cysteine to phenylalanine. The entry retains the CDR3 DNA only, 45 bases that are in frame from base 1. From a lookup of the germline V gene (reference sequence), CDR1 and CDR2 are DFQATT and SNEGSKA. V lost 3 bases and J lost 3 bases; the stretch between them is 14 bases long. The library was built by means of PCR. Sequencing relied on an Illumina HiSeq 4000. High-throughput sequencing was used to profile the TCR beta-chain CDR3 region of each patient. As for how the authors treated the data: A classifier to discriminate distant-metastatic papillary thyroid cancer patients was built from CDR3 differences across clinicopathological groups. The Shannon index was used to measure repertoire diversity, and the Morisita-Horn index was used to measure how similar tumor and blood repertoires were. TCRdb redid the processing of the public reads, applying fastp at Q25 and MiXCR, and retained in-frame beta chains. TCRdb's processing, not the study's, gives the V and J calls here. The sample table holds several thousand clones, of which roughly 14% were seen once. More than 5.5% of the sample lies in the top ten.

Before undergoing thyroid surgery, none of the patients had been given any kind of treatment. Using T-cell receptor beta sequencing, the researchers looked back retrospectively at clinical samples from patients, gathered between the early 2010s and the late 2010s. The chain is assembled from TRBV20-1 and TRBJ1-4; a weak D assignment points to TRBD1 (5 bases agree). The receptor's source is a female donor with papillary thyroid cancer or a benign thyroid nodule (not recorded which). Some clones in this sample may be carry-over from other donors' samples. The sample comprised blood. The CDR3 region: CSASDSGDANEKLFF. The nucleotide sequence is given as TGCAGTGCTAGTGATTCCGGGGACGCTAATGAAAAACTGTTTTTT.